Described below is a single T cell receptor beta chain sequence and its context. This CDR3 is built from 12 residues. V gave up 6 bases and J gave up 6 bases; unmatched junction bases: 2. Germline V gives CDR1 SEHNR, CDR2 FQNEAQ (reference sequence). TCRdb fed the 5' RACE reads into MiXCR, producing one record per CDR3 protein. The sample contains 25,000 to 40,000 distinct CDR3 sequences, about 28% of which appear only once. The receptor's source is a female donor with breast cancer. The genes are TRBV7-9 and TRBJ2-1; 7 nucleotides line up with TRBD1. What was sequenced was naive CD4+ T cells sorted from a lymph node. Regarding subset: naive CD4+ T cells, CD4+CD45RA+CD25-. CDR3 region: CASRYRGNEQFF. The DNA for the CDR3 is TGTGCCAGCAGGTACAGGGGCAATGAGCAGTTCTTC. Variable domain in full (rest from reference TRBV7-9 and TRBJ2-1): DTGVSQNPRHKITKRGQNVTFRCDPISEHNRLYWYRQTLGQGPEFLTYFQNEAQLEKSRLLSDRFSAERPKGSFSTLEIQRTEQGDSAMYLCASRYRGNEQFFGPGTRLTVL.